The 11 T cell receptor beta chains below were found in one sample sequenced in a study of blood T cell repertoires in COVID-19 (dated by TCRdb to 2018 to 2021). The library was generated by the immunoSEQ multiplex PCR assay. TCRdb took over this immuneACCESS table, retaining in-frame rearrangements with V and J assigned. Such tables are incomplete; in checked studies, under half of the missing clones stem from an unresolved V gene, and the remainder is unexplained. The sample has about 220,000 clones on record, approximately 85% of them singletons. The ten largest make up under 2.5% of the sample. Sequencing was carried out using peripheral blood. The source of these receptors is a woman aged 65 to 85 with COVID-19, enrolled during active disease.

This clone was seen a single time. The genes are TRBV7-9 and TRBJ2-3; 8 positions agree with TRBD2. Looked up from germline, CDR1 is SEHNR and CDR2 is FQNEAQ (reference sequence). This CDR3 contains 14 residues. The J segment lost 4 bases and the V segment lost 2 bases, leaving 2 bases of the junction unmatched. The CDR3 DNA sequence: TGTGCCAGCAGCTTAAGCGGGGGCGCAGATACGCAGTATTTT. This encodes CASSLSGGADTQYF.

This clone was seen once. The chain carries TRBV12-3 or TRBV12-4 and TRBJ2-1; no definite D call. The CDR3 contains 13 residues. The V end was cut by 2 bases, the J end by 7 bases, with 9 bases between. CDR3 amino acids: CASSLSGRNEQFF. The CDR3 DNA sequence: TGTGCCAGCAGTTTATCGGGTAGGAATGAGCAGTTCTTC.

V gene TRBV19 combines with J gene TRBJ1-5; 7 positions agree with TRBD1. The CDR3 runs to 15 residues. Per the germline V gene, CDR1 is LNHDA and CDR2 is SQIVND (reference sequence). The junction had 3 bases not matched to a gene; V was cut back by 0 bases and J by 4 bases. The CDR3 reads CASSIDAGGNQPQHF. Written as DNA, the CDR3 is TGTGCCAGTAGTATAGATGCAGGGGGGAATCAGCCCCAGCATTTT.

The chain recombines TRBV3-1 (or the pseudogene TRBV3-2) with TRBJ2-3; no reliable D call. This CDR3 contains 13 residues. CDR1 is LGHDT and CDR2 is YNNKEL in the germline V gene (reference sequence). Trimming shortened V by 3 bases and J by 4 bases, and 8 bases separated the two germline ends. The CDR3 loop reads CASSQFQADTQYF. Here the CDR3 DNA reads TGTGCCAGCAGCCAGTTCCAGGCAGATACGCAGTATTTT.

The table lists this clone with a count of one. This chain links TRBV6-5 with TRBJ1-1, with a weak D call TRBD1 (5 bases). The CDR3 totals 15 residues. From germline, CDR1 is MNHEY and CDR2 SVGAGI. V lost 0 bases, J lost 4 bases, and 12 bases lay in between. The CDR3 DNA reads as TGTGCCAGCAGTTACTCGGGGGGTGGGAGCACTGAAGCTTTCTTT. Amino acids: CASSYSGGGSTEAFF.

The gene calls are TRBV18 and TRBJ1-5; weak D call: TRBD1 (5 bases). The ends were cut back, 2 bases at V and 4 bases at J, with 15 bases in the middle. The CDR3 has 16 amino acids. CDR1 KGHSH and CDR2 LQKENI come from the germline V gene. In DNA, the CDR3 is TGTGCCAGCTCACCATCACCGGCAGGGCAGAATCAGCCCCAGCATTTT. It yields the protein CASSPSPAGQNQPQHF.

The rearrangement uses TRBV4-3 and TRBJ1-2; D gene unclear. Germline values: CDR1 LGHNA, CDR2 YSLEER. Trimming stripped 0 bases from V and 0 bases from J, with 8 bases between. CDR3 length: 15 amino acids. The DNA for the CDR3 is TGCGCCAGCAGCCAAGACGTTTCTTCTAACTATGGCTACACCTTC. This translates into CASSQDVSSNYGYTF.

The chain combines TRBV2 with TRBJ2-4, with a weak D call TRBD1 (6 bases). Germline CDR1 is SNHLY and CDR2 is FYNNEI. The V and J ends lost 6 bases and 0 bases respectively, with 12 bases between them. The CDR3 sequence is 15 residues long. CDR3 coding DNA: TGTGCCAGCAGAGCAGACAGGCTAGCCAAAAACATTCAGTACTTC. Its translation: CASRADRLAKNIQYF.

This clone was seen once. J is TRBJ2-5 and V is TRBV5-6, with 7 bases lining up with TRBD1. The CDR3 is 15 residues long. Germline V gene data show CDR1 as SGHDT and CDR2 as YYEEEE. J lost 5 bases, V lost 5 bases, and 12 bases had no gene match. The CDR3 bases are TGTGCCAGCAGGCGCCGGGACAGAAGAATCGAGACCCAGTACTTC. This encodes CASRRRDRRIETQYF. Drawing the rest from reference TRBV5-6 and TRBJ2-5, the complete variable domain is DAGVTQSPTHLIKTRGQQVTLRCSPKSGHDTVSWYQQALGQGPQFIFQYYEEEERQRGNFPDRFSGHQFPNYSSELNVNALLLGDSALYLCASRRRDRRIETQYFGPGTRLLVL.

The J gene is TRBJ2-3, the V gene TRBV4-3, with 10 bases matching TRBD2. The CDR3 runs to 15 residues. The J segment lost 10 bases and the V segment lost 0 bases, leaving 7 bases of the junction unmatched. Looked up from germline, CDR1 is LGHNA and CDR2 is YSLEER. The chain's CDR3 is CASSQERTSGIAQYF. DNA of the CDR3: TGCGCCAGCAGCCAAGAGAGAACTAGCGGGATTGCGCAGTATTTT.

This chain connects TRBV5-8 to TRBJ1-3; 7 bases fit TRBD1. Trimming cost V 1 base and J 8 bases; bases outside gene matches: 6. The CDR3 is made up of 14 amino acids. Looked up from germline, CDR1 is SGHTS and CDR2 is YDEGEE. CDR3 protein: CASSLRTGVYTIYF. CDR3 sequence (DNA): TGTGCCAGCAGCTTGAGGACAGGTGTATACACCATATATTTT.